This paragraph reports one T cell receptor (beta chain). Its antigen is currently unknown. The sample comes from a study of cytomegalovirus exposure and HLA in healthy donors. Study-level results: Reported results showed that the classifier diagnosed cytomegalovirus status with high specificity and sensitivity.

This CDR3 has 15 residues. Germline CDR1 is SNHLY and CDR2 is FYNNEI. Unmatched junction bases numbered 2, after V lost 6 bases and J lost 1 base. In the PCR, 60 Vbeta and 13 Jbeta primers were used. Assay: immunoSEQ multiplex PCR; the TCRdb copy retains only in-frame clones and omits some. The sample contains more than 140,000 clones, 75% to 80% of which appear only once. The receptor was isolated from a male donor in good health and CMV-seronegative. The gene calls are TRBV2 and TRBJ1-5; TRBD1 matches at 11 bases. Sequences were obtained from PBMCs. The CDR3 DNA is TGTGCCAGCAGGGGACAGGGGGTAAGCAATCAGCCCCAGCATTTT. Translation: CASRGQGVSNQPQHF. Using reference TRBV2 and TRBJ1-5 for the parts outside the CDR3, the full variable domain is EPEVTQTPSHQVTQMGQEVILRCVPISNHLYFYWYRQILGQKVEFLVSFYNNEISEKSEIFDDQFSVERPDGSNFTLKIRSTKLEDSAMYFCASRGQGVSNQPQHFGDGTRLSIL.